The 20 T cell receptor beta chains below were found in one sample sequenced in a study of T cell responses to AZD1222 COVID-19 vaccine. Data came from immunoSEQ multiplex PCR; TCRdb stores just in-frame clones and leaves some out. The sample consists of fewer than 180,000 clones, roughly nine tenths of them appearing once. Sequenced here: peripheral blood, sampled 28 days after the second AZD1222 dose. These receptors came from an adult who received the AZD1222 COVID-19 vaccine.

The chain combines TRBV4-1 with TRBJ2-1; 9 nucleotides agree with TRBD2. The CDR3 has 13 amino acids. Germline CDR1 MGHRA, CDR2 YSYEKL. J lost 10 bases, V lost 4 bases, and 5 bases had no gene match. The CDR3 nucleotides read TGCGCCAGCAGCCTGACAGGACTAGCGGAGCAGTTCTTC. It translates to CASSLTGLAEQFF.

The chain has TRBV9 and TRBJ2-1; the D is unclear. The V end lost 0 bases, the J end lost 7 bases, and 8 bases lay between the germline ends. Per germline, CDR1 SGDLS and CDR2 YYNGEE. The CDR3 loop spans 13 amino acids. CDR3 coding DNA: TGTGCCAGCAGCGTAGATTTTGGGAATGAGCAGTTCTTC. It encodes CASSVDFGNEQFF. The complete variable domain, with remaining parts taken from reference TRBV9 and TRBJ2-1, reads DSGVTQTPKHLITATGQRVTLRCSPRSGDLSVYWYQQSLDQGLQFLIQYYNGEERAKGNILERFSAQQFPDLHSELNLSSLELGDSALYFCASSVDFGNEQFFGPGTRLTVL.

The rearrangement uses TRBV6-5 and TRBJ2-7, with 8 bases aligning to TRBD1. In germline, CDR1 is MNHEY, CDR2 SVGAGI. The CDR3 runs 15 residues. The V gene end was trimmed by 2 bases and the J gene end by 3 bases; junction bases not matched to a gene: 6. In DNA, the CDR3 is TGTGCCAGCAGTTACCATGGACAGGGTTACTACGAGCAGTACTTC. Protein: CASSYHGQGYYEQYF.

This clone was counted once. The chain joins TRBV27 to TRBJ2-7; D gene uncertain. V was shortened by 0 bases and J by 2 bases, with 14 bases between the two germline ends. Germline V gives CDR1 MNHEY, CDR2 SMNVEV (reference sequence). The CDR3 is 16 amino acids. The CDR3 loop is CASSLSALLPTYEQYF. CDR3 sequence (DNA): TGTGCCAGCAGTTTATCCGCGTTACTTCCAACCTACGAGCAGTACTTC.

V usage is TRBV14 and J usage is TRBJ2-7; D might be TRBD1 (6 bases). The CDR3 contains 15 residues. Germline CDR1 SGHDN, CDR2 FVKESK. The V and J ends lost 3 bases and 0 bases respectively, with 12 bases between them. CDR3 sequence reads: CASSHLEGGSYEQYF. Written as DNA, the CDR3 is TGTGCCAGCAGCCATCTGGAAGGGGGCTCCTACGAGCAGTACTTC.

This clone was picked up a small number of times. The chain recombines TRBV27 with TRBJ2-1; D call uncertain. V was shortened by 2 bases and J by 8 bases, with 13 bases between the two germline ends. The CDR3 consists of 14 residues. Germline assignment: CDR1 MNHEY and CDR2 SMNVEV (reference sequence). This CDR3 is CASSLRSLRHEQFF. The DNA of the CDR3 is TGTGCCAGCAGTTTACGCTCCCTCAGGCATGAGCAGTTCTTC.

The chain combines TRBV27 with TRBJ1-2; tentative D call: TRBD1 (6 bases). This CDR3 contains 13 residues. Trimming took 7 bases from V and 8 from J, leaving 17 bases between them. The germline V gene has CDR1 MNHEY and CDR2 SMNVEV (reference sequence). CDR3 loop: CASTTRRGQGYTF. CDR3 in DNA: TGTGCCAGCACTACCCGTCGGGGGCAAGGCTACACCTTC.

CDR3 sequence (DNA): TGTGCCAGCAGCGTAGCGGGCAGGGCGAACACTGAAGCTTTCTTT. Its protein product is CASSVAGRANTEAFF. V usage is TRBV9 and J usage is TRBJ1-1, with D perhaps matching TRBD1 (5 bases). Between the trimmed V and J ends, which lost 0 bases and 1 base, there was a span of 10 bases. CDR3 length: 15 residues. Germline assignment: CDR1 SGDLS and CDR2 YYNGEE.

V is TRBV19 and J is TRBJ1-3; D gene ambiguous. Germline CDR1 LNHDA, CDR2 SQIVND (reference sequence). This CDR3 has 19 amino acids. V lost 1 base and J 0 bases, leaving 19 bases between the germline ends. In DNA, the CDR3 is TGTGCCAGTAGTATAGTGGAGGTAGCACCTTATAACTCTGGAAACACCATATATTTT. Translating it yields CASSIVEVAPYNSGNTIYF.

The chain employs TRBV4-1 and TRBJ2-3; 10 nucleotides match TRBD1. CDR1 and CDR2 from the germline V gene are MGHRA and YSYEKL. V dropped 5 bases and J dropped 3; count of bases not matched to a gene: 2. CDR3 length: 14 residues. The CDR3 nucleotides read TGCGCCAGCAGCTGGGACAGGGGTACAGATACGCAGTATTTT. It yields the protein CASSWDRGTDTQYF.

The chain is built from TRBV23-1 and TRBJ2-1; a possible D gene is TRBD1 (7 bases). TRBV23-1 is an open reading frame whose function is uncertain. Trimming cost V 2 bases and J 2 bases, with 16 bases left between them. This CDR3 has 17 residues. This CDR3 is CASSQPSTGEAYNEQFF. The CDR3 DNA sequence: TGCGCCAGCAGTCAACCGAGCACAGGGGAGGCCTACAATGAGCAGTTCTTC.

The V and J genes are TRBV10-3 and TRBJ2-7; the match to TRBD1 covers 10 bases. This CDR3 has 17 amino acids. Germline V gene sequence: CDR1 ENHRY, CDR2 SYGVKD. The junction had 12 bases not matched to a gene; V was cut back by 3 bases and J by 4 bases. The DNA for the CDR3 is TGTGCCATCAGTGACTCTACCCAGACAGGGGGCGCGTACGAGCAGTACTTC. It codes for CAISDSTQTGGAYEQYF.

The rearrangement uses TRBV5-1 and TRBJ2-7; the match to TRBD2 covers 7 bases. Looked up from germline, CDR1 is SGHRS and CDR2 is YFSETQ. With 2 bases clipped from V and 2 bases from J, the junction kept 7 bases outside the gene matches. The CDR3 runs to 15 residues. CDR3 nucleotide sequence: TGCGCCAGCAGCTTCGGGCTAGCGGTTACCTACGAGCAGTACTTC. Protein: CASSFGLAVTYEQYF.

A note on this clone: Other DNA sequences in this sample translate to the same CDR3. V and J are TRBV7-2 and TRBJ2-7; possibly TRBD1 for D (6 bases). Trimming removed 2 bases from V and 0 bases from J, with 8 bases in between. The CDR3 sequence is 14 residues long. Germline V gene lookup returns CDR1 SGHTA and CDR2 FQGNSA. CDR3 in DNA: TGTGCCAGCAGCTTAAGGGACACCTCCTACGAGCAGTACTTC. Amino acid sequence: CASSLRDTSYEQYF.

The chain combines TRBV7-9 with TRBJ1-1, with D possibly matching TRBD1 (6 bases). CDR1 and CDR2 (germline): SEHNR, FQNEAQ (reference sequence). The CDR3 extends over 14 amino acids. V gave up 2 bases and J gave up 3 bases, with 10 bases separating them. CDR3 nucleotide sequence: TGTGCCAGCAGCTTACAGCAGGGGTACACTGAAGCTTTCTTT. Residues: CASSLQQGYTEAFF.

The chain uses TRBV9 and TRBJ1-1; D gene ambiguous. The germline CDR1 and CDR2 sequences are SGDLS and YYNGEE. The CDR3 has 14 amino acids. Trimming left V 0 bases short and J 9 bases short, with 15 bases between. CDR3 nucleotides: TGTGCCAGCAGCGTAGGGACCGCGAACCCCAAAGCTTTCTTT. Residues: CASSVGTANPKAFF.

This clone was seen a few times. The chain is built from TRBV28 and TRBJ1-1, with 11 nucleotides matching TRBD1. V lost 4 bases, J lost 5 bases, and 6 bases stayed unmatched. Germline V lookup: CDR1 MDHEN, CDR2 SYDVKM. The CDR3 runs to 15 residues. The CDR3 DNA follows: TGTGCCAGCAGTTCCTTCGGACAGGGGGCTACTGAAGCTTTCTTT. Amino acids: CASSSFGQGATEAFF.

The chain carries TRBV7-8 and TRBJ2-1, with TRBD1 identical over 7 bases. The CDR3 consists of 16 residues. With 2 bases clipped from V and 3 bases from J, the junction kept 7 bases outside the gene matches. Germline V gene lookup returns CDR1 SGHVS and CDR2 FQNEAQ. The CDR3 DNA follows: TGTGCCAGCAGCTTACGTGAACAGGGGTACTACAATGAGCAGTTCTTC. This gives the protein CASSLREQGYYNEQFF. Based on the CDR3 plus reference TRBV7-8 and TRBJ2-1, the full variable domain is GAGVSQSPRYKVAKRGQDVALRCDPISGHVSLFWYQQALGQGPEFLTYFQNEAQLDKSGLPSDRFFAERPEGSVSTLKIQRTQQEDSAVYLCASSLREQGYYNEQFFGPGTRLTVL.

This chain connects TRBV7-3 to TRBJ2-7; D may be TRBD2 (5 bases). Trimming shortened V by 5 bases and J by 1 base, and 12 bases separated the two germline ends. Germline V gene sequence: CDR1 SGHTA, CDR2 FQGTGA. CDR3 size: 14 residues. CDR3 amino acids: CASSPSRTSYEQYF. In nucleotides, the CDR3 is TGTGCCAGCAGCCCCTCGAGGACTTCCTACGAGCAGTACTTC.

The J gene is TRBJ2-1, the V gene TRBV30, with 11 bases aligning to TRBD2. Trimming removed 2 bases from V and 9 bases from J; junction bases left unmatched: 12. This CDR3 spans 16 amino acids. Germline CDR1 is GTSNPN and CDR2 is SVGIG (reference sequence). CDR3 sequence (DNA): TGTGCCTGGAGTTCGGTTGGGCTAGCGGGAGGAGGTGAGCAGTTCTTC. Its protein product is CAWSSVGLAGGGEQFF.